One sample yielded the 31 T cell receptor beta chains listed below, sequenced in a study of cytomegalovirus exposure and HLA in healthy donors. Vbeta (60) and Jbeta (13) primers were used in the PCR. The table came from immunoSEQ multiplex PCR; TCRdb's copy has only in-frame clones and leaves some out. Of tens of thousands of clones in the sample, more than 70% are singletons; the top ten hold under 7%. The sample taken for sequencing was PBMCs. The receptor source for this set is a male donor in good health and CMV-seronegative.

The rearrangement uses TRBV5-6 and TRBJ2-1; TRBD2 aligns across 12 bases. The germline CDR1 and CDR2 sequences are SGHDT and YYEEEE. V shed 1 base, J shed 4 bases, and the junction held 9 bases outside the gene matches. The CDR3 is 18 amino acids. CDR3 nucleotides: TGTGCCAGCAGCTTGACTAGCGGGGGGCTTTCCCTATACAATGAGCAGTTCTTC. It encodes CASSLTSGGLSLYNEQFF.

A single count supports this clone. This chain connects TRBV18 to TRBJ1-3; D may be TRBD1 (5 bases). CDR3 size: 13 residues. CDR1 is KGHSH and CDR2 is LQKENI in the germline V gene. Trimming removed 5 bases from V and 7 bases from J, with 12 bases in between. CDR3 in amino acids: CASSFQGGNTIYF. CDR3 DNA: TGTGCCAGCTCATTCCAGGGAGGGAACACCATATATTTT.

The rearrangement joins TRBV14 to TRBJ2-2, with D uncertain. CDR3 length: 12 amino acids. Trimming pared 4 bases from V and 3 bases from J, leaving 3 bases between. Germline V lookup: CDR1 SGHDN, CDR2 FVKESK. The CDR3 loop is CASSPDTGELFF. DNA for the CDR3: TGTGCCAGCAGCCCCGACACCGGGGAGCTGTTTTTT.

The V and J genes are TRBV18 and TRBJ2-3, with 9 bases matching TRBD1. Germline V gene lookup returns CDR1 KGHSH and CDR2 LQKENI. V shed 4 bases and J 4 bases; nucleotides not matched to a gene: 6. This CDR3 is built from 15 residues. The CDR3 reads CASSQDRGGSDTQYF. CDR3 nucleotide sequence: TGTGCCAGCTCACAGGACAGGGGCGGTTCAGATACGCAGTATTTT.

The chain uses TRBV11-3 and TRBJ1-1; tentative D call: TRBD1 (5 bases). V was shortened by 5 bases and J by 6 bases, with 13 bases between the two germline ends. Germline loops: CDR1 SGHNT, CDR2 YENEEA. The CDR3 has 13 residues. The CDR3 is CASSESGSPEAFF. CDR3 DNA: TGTGCCAGCAGCGAGTCAGGGTCCCCTGAAGCTTTCTTT. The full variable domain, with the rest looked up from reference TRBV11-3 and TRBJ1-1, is EAGVVQSPRYKIIEKKQPVAFWCNPISGHNTLYWYLQNLGQGPELLIRYENEEAVDDSQLPKDRFSAERLKGVDSTLKIQPAELGDSAVYLCASSESGSPEAFFGQGTRLTVV.

The CDR3 spells CASSSGRGHTDTQYF. CDR3 sequence (DNA): TGTGCCAGCAGCTCCGGGCGGGGGCACACAGATACGCAGTATTTT. This sequence joins TRBV7-7 and TRBJ2-3; D possibly corresponds to TRBD2 (7 bases). The CDR3 has 15 amino acids. Germline lookup yields CDR1 SSHAT and CDR2 FNYEAQ (reference sequence). Trimming removed 4 bases at V and 2 bases at J, with 13 bases between.

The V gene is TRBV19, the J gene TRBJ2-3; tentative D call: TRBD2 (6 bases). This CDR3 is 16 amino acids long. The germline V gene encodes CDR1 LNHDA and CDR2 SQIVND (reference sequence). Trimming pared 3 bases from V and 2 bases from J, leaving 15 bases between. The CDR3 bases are TGTGCCAGTAGTATCCGGAGGGCTGACAACACAGATACGCAGTATTTT. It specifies CASSIRRADNTDTQYF.

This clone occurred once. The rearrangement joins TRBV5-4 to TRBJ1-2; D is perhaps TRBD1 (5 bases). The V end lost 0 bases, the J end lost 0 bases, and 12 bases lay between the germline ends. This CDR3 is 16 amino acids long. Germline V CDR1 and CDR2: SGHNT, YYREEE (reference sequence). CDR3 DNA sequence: TGTGCCAGCAGCTTGGCACAGCGGGGGACTAACTATGGCTACACCTTC. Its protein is CASSLAQRGTNYGYTF.

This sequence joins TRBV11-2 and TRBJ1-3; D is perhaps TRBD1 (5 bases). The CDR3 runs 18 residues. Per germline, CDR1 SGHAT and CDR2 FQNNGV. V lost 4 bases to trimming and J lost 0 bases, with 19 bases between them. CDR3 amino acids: CASSSSPRRGGSGNTIYF. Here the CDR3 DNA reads TGTGCCAGCAGCTCGTCTCCGAGGCGGGGGGGCTCTGGAAACACCATATATTTT.

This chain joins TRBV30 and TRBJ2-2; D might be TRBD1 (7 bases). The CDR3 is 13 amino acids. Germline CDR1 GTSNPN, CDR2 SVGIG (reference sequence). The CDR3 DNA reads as TGTGCTATGGGGCAGGGGGGCACCGGGGAGCTGTTTTTT. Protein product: CAMGQGGTGELFF. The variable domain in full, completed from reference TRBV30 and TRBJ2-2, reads SQTIHQWPATLVQPVGSPLSLECTVEGTSNPNLYWYRQAAGRGLQLLFYSVGIGQISSEVPQNLSASRPQDRQFILSSKKLLLSDSGFYLCAMGQGGTGELFFGEGSRLTVL.

The DNA for the CDR3 is TGCGCCAGCAGCCAGAAAACAGGGGGCAGGGAAAAACTGTTTTTT. It encodes CASSQKTGGREKLFF. The V gene is TRBV4-1, the J gene TRBJ1-4, with TRBD1 matching 9 bases. Germline V lookup: CDR1 MGHRA, CDR2 YSYEKL. J gave up 8 bases and V 3 bases, and 7 bases lay outside the gene matches. The CDR3 length is 15 residues.

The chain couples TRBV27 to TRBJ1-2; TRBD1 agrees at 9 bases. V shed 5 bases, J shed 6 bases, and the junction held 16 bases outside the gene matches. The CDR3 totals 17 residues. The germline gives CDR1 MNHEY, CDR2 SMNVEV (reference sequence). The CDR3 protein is CASSPTSPGQGFDGYTF. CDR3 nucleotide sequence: TGTGCCAGCAGTCCCACATCTCCGGGACAGGGTTTTGATGGCTACACCTTC.

The CDR3 nucleotides read TGTGCCAGCAGTCCCCGAATATACGTTACCTACGAGCAGTACTTC. Its protein product is CASSPRIYVTYEQYF. The chain carries TRBV27 and TRBJ2-5; D call uncertain. The assigned J gene may be wrong: the sequence end matches TRBJ2-7 better. The CDR3 is 15 residues long. CDR1 MNHEY and CDR2 SMNVEV come from the germline V gene (reference sequence).

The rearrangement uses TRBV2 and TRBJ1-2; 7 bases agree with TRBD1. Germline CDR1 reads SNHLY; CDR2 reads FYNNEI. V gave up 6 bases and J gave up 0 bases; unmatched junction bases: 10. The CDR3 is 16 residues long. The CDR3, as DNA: TGTGCCAGCAGGCGGGGACAGTCCGTTTCTAACTATGGCTACACCTTC. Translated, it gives CASRRGQSVSNYGYTF.

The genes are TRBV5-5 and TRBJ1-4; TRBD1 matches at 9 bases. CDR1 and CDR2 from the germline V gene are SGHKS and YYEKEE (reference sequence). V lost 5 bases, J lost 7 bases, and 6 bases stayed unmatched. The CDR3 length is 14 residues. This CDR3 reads CASSWTGDREKLFF. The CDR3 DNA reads TGTGCCAGCAGTTGGACAGGGGATCGTGAAAAACTGTTTTTT.

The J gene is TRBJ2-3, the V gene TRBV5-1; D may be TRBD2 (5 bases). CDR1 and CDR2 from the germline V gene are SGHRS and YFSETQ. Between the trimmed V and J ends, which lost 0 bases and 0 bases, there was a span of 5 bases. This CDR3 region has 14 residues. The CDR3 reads CASSLAGSTDTQYF. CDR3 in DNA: TGCGCCAGCAGCTTGGCGGGGAGCACAGATACGCAGTATTTT.

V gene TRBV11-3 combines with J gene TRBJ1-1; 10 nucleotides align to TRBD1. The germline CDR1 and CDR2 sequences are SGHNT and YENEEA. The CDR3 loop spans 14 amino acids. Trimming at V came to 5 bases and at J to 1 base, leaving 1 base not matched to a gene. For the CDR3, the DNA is TGTGCCAGCAGCAGGGACAGGGGGAACACTGAAGCTTTCTTT. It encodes CASSRDRGNTEAFF.

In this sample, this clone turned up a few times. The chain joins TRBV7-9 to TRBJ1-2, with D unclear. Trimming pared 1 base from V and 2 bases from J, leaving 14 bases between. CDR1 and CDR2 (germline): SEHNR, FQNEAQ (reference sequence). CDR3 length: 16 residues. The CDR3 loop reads CASSLEFGELNYGYTF. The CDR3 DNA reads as TGTGCCAGCAGCTTAGAATTCGGGGAGTTGAACTATGGCTACACCTTC.

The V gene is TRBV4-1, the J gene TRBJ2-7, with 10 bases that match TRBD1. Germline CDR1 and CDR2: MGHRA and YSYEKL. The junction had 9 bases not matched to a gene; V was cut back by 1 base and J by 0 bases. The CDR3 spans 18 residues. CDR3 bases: TGCGCCAGCAGCCAAGGCCCCGACCGGGACAGGGGCTCCTACGAGCAGTACTTC. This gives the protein CASSQGPDRDRGSYEQYF.

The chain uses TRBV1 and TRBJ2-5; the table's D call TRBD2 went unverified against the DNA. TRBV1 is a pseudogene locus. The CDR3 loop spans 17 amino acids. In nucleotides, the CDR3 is TGCACCAGCAGCCAAGATGGAGCGGGGGGCCGTGGCGGGACCCAGTACTTC. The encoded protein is CTSSQDGAGGRGGTQYF.

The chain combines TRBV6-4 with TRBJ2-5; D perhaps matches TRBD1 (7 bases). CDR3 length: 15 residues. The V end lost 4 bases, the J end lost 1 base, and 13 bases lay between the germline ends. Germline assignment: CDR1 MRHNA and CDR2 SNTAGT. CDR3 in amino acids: CASSAAGGLQETQYF. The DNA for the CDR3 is TGTGCCAGCAGTGCTGCAGGGGGACTCCAAGAGACCCAGTACTTC.

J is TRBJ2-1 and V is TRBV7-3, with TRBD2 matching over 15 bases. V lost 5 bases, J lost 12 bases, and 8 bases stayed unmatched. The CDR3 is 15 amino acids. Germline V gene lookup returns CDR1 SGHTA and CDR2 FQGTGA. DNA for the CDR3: TGTGCCAGCAGCCCCCGGACTAGCGGGGGGGCAAGGCAGTTCTTC. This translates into CASSPRTSGGARQFF. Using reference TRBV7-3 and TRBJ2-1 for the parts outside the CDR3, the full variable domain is GAGVSQTPSNKVTEKGKYVELRCDPISGHTALYWYRQSLGQGPEFLIYFQGTGAADDSGLPNDRFFAVRPEGSVSTLKIQRTERGDSAVYLCASSPRTSGGARQFFGPGTRLTVL.

The CDR3 DNA sequence: TGTGCCAGCAGCTTGGACAGGGGGCGTGAAAAACTGTTTTTT. This encodes CASSLDRGREKLFF. The V and J genes are TRBV5-4 and TRBJ1-4; TRBD1 matches at 9 bases. The germline gives CDR1 SGHNT, CDR2 YYREEE (reference sequence). V lost 0 bases and J lost 7; bases outside the gene matches: 1. This CDR3 comprises 14 residues.

CDR3 in amino acids: CASSIVSRRGVLTDTQYF. In DNA, the CDR3 is TGTGCCAGTAGTATAGTCAGCCGGCGGGGGGTACTCACAGATACGCAGTATTTT. The chain links TRBV19 to TRBJ2-3, with 8 positions matching TRBD2. Germline CDR1 reads LNHDA; CDR2 reads SQIVND (reference sequence). The V segment lost 1 base and the J segment 2 bases; nucleotides outside the gene matches: 11. This CDR3 is built from 18 residues.

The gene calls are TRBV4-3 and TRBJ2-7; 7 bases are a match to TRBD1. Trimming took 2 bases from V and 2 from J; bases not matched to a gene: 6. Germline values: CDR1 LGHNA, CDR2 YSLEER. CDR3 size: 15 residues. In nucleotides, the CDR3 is TGCGCCAGCAGCCAACGGGACAGTTCTACCTACGAGCAGTACTTC. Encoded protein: CASSQRDSSTYEQYF.

This CDR3 reads CASSPWGGGLNEQFF. As DNA, the CDR3 is TGCGCCAGCAGCCCTTGGGGGGGCGGGTTAAATGAGCAGTTCTTC. The chain uses TRBV4-3 and TRBJ2-1, with D perhaps matching TRBD2 (7 bases). Deletions cut 4 bases from V and 7 bases from J, with 17 bases between. The CDR3 runs to 15 residues. The germline gives CDR1 LGHNA, CDR2 YSLEER.

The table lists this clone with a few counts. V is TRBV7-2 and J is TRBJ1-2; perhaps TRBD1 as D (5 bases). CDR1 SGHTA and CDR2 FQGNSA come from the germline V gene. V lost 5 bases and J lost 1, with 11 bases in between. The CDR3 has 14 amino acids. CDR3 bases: TGTGCCAGCAGCCAAGGAGGGGATAACTATGGCTACACCTTC. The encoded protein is CASSQGGDNYGYTF.

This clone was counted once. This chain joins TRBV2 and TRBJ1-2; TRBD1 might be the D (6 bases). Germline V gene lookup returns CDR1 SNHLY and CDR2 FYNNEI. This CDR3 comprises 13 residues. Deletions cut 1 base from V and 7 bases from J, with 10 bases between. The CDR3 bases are TGTGCCAGCAGTGAAGATGGGGGCTCTGGCTACACCTTC. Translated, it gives CASSEDGGSGYTF.

This CDR3 is CASSPDRRVYNEQFF. CDR3 bases: TGTGCCAGCAGCCCGGACAGGAGAGTTTACAATGAGCAGTTCTTC. The chain couples TRBV5-4 to TRBJ2-1; 7 nucleotides match TRBD1. J lost 4 bases, V lost 4 bases, and 8 bases had no gene match. The germline CDR1 and CDR2 sequences are SGHNT and YYREEE (reference sequence). The CDR3 has 15 amino acids.

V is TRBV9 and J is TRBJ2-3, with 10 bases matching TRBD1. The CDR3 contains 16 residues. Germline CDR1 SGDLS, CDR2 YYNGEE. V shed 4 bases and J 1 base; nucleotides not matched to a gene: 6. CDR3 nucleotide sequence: TGTGCCAGCAGCCCACTTGGACAGGGGGGCACAGATACGCAGTATTTT. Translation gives CASSPLGQGGTDTQYF.

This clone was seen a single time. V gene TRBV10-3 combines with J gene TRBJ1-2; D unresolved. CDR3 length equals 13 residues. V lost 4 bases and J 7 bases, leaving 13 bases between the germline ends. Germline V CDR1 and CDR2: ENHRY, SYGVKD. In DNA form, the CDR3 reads TGTGCCATCAGTGTCCCCCGAGAACGTGGCTACACCTTC. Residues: CAISVPRERGYTF.